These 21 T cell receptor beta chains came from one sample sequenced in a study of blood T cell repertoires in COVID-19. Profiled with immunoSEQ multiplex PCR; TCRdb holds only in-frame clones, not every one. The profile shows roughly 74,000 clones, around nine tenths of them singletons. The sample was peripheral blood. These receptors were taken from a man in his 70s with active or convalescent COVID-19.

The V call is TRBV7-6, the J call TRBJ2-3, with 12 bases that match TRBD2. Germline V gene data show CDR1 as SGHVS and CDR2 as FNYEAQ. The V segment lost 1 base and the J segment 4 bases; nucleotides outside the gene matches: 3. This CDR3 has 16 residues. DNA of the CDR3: TGTGCCAGCAGCTTAGGACTAGCGGGAGCCGCAGATACGCAGTATTTT. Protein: CASSLGLAGAADTQYF.

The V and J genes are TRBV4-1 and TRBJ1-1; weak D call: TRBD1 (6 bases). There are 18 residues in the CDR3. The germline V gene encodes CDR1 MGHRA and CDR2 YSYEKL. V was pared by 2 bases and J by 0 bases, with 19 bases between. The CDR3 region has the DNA TGCGCCAGCAGCCAACCCCCGACAGGATTTTCTATGAACACTGAAGCTTTCTTT. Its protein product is CASSQPPTGFSMNTEAFF.

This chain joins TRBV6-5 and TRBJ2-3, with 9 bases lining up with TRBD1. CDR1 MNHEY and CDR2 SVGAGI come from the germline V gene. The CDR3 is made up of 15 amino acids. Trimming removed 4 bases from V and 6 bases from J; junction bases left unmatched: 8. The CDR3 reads CASSSRDRVGDTQYF. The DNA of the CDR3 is TGTGCCAGCAGTTCGCGGGACAGGGTAGGGGATACGCAGTATTTT.

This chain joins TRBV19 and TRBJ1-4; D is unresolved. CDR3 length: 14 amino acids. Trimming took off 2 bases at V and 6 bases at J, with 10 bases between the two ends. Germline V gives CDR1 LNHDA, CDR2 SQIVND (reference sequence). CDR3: CASSILGMYEKLFF. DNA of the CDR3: TGTGCCAGTAGTATACTAGGAATGTATGAAAAACTGTTTTTT. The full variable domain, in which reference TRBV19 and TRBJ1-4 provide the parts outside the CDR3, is DGGITQSPKYLFRKEGQNVTLSCEQNLNHDAMYWYRQDPGQGLRLIYYSQIVNDFQKGDIAEGYSVSREKKESFPLTVTSAQKNPTAFYLCASSILGMYEKLFFGSGTQLSVL.

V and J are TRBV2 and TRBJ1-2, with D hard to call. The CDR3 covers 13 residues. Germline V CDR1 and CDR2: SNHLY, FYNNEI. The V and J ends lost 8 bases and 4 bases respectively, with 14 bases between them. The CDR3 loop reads CASGPLYSYGYTF. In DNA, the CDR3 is TGTGCCAGCGGGCCCCTATACAGCTATGGCTACACCTTC.

This CDR3 is CASSLGAGGPETQYF. The CDR3 DNA sequence: TGTGCCAGCAGCTTAGGGGCGGGGGGGCCAGAGACCCAGTACTTC. This chain links TRBV7-6 with TRBJ2-5; TRBD2 agrees at 9 bases. Germline assignment: CDR1 SGHVS and CDR2 FNYEAQ. The CDR3 covers 15 residues. The trim removed 1 base at V and 4 bases at J, leaving 4 bases unmatched.

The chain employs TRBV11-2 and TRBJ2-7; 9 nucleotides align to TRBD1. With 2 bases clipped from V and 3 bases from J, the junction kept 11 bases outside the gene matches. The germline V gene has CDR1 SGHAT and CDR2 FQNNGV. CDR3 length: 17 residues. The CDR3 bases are TGTGCCAGCAGCTTAAGCTACCCGGGACAGGGTATCTACGAGCAGTACTTC. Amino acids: CASSLSYPGQGIYEQYF.

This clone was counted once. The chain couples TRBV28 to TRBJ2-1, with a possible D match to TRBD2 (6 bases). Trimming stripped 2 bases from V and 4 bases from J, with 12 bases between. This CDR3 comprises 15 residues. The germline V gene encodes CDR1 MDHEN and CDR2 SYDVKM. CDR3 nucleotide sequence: TGTGCCAGCAGTTTAACGGGAGTAGCATACAATGAGCAGTTCTTC. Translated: CASSLTGVAYNEQFF.

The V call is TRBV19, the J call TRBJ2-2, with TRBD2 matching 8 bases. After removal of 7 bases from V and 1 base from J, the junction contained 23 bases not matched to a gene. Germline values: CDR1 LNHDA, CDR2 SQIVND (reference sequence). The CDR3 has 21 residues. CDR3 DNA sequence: TGTGCCAGTACCCTTTCTGGGACAACCGGGACTAGTAAGTGGAACACCGGGGAGCTGTTTTTT. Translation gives CASTLSGTTGTSKWNTGELFF.

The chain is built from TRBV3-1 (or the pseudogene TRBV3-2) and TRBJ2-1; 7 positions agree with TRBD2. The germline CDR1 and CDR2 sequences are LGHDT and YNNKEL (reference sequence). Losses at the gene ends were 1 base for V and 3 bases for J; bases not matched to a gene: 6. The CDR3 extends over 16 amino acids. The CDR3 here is CASSQGAPGGYNEQFF. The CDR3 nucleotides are TGTGCCAGCAGCCAAGGGGCCCCGGGAGGCTACAATGAGCAGTTCTTC.

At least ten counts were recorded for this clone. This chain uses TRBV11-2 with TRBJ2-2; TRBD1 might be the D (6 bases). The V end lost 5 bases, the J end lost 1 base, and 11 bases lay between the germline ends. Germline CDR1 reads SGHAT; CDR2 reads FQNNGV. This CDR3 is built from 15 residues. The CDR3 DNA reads TGTGCCAGCAGCCTTTTGACAGGGAACACCGGGGAGCTGTTTTTT. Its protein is CASSLLTGNTGELFF. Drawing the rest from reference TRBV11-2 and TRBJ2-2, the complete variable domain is EAGVAQSPRYKIIEKRQSVAFWCNPISGHATLYWYQQILGQGPKLLIQFQNNGVVDDSQLPKDRFSAERLKGVDSTLKIQPAKLEDSAVYLCASSLLTGNTGELFFGEGSRLTVL.

The CDR3 nucleotides are TGTGCCAGTAGTCCGGGACTAGCGGGAGTTGGGGATACGCAGTATTTT. It is translated as CASSPGLAGVGDTQYF. The chain carries TRBV19 and TRBJ2-3; 14 nucleotides agree with TRBD2. The CDR3 spans 16 residues. Germline CDR1 reads LNHDA; CDR2 reads SQIVND (reference sequence). Losses at the gene ends were 5 bases for V and 6 bases for J; bases not matched to a gene: 7.

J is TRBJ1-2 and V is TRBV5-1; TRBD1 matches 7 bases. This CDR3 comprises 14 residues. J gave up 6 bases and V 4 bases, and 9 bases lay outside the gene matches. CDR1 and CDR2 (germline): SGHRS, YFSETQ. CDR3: CASSGRTGKDGYTF. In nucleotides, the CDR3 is TGCGCCAGCAGCGGGAGGACAGGAAAGGATGGCTACACCTTC.

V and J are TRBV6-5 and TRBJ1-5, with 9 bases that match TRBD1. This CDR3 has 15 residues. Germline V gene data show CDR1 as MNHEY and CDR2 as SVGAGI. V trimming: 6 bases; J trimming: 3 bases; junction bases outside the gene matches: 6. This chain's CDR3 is CASSRGQGHNQPQHF. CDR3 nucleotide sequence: TGTGCCAGCAGCCGGGGACAGGGCCACAATCAGCCCCAGCATTTT.

The CDR3, as DNA: TGTGCCAGCAGCGCCGGACCCCTACAGGGCCACGAGCAGTACTTC. Its translation: CASSAGPLQGHEQYF. The V and J genes are TRBV11-3 and TRBJ2-7; D possibly corresponds to TRBD1 (6 bases). The CDR3 contains 15 residues. Germline V gives CDR1 SGHNT, CDR2 YENEEA. V dropped 5 bases and J dropped 5 bases, with 19 bases sitting between them.

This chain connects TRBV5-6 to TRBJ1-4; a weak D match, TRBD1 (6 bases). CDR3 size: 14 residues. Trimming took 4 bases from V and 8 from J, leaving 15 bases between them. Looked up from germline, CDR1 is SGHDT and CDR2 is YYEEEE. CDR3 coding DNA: TGTGCCAGCAGCCTCCAGGGGCTAGGCGAAAAACTGTTTTTT. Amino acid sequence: CASSLQGLGEKLFF.

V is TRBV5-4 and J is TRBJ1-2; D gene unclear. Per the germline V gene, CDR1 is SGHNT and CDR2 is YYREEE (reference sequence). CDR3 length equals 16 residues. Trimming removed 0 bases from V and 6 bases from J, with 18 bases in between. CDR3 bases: TGTGCCAGCAGCTTGGCCAGCGGAGGTAGTTGGGATGGCTACACCTTC. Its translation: CASSLASGGSWDGYTF.

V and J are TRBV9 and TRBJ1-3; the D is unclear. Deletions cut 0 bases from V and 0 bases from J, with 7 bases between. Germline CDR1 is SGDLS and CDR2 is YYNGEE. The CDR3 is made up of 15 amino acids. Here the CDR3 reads CASSVGGISGNTIYF. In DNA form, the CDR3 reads TGTGCCAGCAGCGTAGGAGGGATCTCTGGAAACACCATATATTTT.

The CDR3: CASSPSGMGSYEQYF. The CDR3, as DNA: TGTGCCAGCTCACCTAGCGGGATGGGCTCCTACGAGCAGTACTTC. The chain recombines TRBV18 with TRBJ2-7; 8 nucleotides match TRBD2. The germline V gene has CDR1 KGHSH and CDR2 LQKENI. The CDR3 length is 15 residues. J gave up 0 bases and V 3 bases, and 4 bases lay outside the gene matches.

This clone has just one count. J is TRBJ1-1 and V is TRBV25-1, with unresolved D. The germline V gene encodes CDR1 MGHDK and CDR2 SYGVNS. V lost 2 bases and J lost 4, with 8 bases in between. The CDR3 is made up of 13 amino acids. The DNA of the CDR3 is TGTGCCAGCAGTGAAACCGACACCACTGAAGCTTTCTTT. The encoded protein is CASSETDTTEAFF.

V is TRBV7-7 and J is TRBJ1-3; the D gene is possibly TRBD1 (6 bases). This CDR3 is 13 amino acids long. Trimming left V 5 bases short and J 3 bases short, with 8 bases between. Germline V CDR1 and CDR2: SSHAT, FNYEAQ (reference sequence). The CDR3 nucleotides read TGTGCCAGCAGCCAGGGGTTTGGAAACACCATATATTTT. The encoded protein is CASSQGFGNTIYF.